The rows below give T cell receptor beta chains drawn from one sample of a study of early T cells in non-severe SARS-CoV-2 infection. TCRdb fed the 5' RACE reads into MiXCR, producing one record per CDR3 protein. The sample gives 70,000 to 90,000 distinct CDR3 sequences, 15% of which show up once; less than 6% is in the top ten. Material: whole blood. Receptor source: an adult who was a healthcare worker with PCR-confirmed SARS-CoV-2 infection or an uninfected control (not recorded which). Both conserved end residues are part of each CDR3. Fields, in order: clone size, J gene, D gene, V gene, CDR3 protein, CDR3 DNA. A D gene is named only where the DNA matches it firmly. Only some rows state a clone size, as once, few, many or a class for expanded clones.

many | TRBJ2-1 | TRBD2 | TRBV11-2 | CASSLAGRALNEQFF | TGTGCCAGCAGCTTAGCCGGGAGGGCCCTCAATGAGCAGTTCTTC
few | TRBJ2-7 | TRBD2 | TRBV20-1 | CSARMLAGGFYEQYF | TGCAGTGCTAGAATGTTAGCGGGAGGGTTCTACGAGCAGTACTTC
many | TRBJ2-7 | TRBD2 | TRBV7-2 | CASSSTSAGWHEQYF | TGTGCCAGCAGCTCGACTAGCGCGGGGTGGCACGAGCAGTACTTC
NA | TRBJ2-5 | NA | TRBV20-1 | CSAPDGGKETQYF | TGCAGTGCCCCTGACGGCGGTAAAGAGACCCAGTACTTC
few | TRBJ2-7 | TRBD1 | TRBV20-1 | CSAIQSQLGGDEQYF | TGCAGTGCTATTCAATCCCAACTAGGGGGCGACGAGCAGTACTTC
NA | TRBJ2-7 | TRBD1 | TRBV9 | CASSSHTSGQGYEQYF | TGTGCCAGCAGCTCACATACGTCCGGACAGGGCTACGAGCAGTACTTC
few | TRBJ2-2 | TRBD1 | TRBV5-1 | CASQDRDHGELFF | TGCGCCAGCCAGGACAGGGACCACGGGGAGCTGTTTTTT
many | TRBJ1-5 | NA | TRBV27 | CASSLGYYNQPQHF | TGTGCCAGCAGTTTAGGGTATTACAATCAGCCCCAGCATTTT
NA | TRBJ1-2 | NA | TRBV29-1 | CSVEDRVSPWDGYTF | TGCAGCGTTGAAGATCGGGTCAGCCCATGGGATGGCTACACCTTC
NA | TRBJ2-1 | TRBD2 | TRBV11-2 | CASSPRLAGIDNEQFF | TGTGCCAGCAGCCCCAGACTAGCGGGCATAGATAATGAGCAGTTCTTC
NA | TRBJ2-7 | NA | TRBV4-1 | CASSHQALLAWGPYEQYF | TGCGCCAGCAGCCACCAAGCCCTCCTGGCTTGGGGGCCTTACGAGCAGTACTTC
few | TRBJ2-7 | NA | TRBV5-1 | CASSSGARYEQYF | TGCGCCAGCAGCTCCGGGGCGCGCTACGAGCAGTACTTC
NA | TRBJ2-3 | TRBD2 | TRBV15 | CATSRDRYSGITDTQYF | TGTGCCACCAGCAGAGATCGGTACAGCGGGATCACAGATACGCAGTATTTT
few | TRBJ1-3 | NA | TRBV18 | CASSQGQHNPTSGNTIYF | TGTGCCAGCTCACAAGGACAGCATAATCCTACCTCTGGAAACACCATATATTTT
few | TRBJ1-1 | NA | TRBV10-3 | CAISESAEAFF | TGTGCCATCAGTGAGTCGGCTGAAGCTTTCTTT
few | TRBJ1-5 | NA | TRBV3-1 | CASSRGSNQPQHF | TGTGCCAGCAGCCGAGGGTCCAATCAGCCCCAGCATTTT
NA | TRBJ2-7 | NA | TRBV25-1 | CASSEYHEQYF | TGTGCCAGCAGTGAATACCACGAGCAGTACTTC
NA | TRBJ2-7 | NA | TRBV7-2 | CASSFSGSRAYEQYF | TGTGCCAGCAGCTTTTCTGGCTCACGAGCCTACGAGCAGTACTTC
NA | TRBJ2-7 | NA | TRBV12-3/TRBV12-4 | CASSLGGVEQYF | TGTGCCAGCAGTTTAGGAGGGGTCGAGCAGTACTTC
NA | TRBJ2-7 | TRBD1 | TRBV27 | CASSWTGGREQYF | TGTGCCAGCAGTTGGACAGGGGGCCGCGAGCAGTACTTC
NA | TRBJ2-7 | NA | TRBV28 | CASTPLAGRGDEQYF | TGTGCCAGCACCCCCTTGGCGGGACGCGGGGACGAGCAGTACTTC
few | TRBJ1-2 | NA | TRBV29-1 | CSFNPGYTF | TGCAGCTTTAATCCGGGCTACACCTTC
few | TRBJ2-7 | NA | TRBV29-1 | CSVGGVRDIEQYF | TGCAGCGTTGGGGGGGTTAGGGACATAGAGCAGTACTTC
NA | TRBJ1-1 | NA | TRBV15 | CATSRDTENTEAFF | TGTGCCACCAGCAGAGATACAGAGAACACTGAAGCTTTCTTT
few | TRBJ2-3 | NA | TRBV20-1 | CSATTPSSGDTDTQYF | TGCAGTGCTACAACTCCATCGAGCGGTGACACAGATACGCAGTATTTT
NA | TRBJ1-5 | NA | TRBV4-1 | CASSQDRWNQPQHF | TGCGCCAGCAGCCAAGATCGGTGGAATCAGCCCCAGCATTTT
many | TRBJ2-1 | NA | TRBV24-1 | CATSENHYNEQFF | TGTGCCACCAGTGAGAACCACTACAATGAGCAGTTCTTC
few | TRBJ1-1 | NA | TRBV6-5 | CASFKTGMNTEAFF | TGTGCCAGCTTCAAAACCGGGATGAACACTGAAGCTTTCTTT
NA | TRBJ2-4 | NA | TRBV4-3 | CASSQDRSRKDIQYF | TGCGCCAGCAGCCAAGATCGGAGCAGAAAGGACATTCAGTACTTC
many | TRBJ1-1 | NA | TRBV12-5 | CASGPQFGTPNTEAFF | TGTGCTAGTGGTCCCCAGTTCGGGACACCCAACACTGAAGCTTTCTTT
NA | TRBJ1-1 | NA | TRBV27 | CASSLGRGTEAFF | TGTGCCAGCAGTTTGGGTAGGGGGACTGAAGCTTTCTTT
few | TRBJ2-3 | TRBD2 | TRBV7-9 | CASSRTSGGTDTQYF | TGTGCCAGCAGCCGGACTAGCGGGGGCACAGATACGCAGTATTTT
NA | TRBJ2-7 | TRBD2 | TRBV7-9 | CASSRGGGGSYEQYF | TGTGCCAGCTCCCGAGGCGGCGGGGGCTCCTACGAGCAGTACTTC
NA | TRBJ1-2 | NA | TRBV12-3/TRBV12-4 | CVSSFWGRGSGYGYTF | TGTGTCAGCAGTTTTTGGGGGAGGGGCTCTGGCTATGGCTACACCTTC
NA | TRBJ2-7 | NA | TRBV6-2/TRBV6-3 | CASSPPLEGIAYEQYF | TGTGCCAGCAGTCCCCCTCTCGAGGGAATCGCGTACGAGCAGTACTTC
NA | TRBJ1-1 | NA | TRBV28 | CASSGTEAFF | TGTGCCAGCAGTGGCACTGAAGCTTTCTTT
NA | TRBJ2-7 | TRBD2 | TRBV5-4 | CASSPLAGNEQYF | TGTGCCAGCAGCCCACTAGCGGGGAACGAGCAGTACTTC
NA | TRBJ1-3 | TRBD1 | TRBV11-3 | CASSLRTGPAGNTIYF | TGTGCCAGCAGTCTTCGGACAGGGCCAGCTGGAAACACCATATATTTT
NA | TRBJ2-3 | NA | TRBV7-3 | CASSPGLLKPSTDTQYF | TGTGCCAGCAGCCCTGGACTACTAAAACCTAGCACAGATACGCAGTATTTT
NA | TRBJ1-1 | NA | TRBV13 | CASSLGLIGVGTEAFF | TGTGCCAGCAGCTTAGGTCTTATAGGGGTCGGCACTGAAGCTTTCTTT
NA | TRBJ1-4 | NA | TRBV6-2/TRBV6-3 | CARDGSNEKLFF | TGTGCCAGAGACGGATCTAATGAAAAACTGTTTTTT
few | TRBJ2-3 | TRBD2 | TRBV18 | CASSPPKTSPDTQYF | TGTGCCAGCTCCCCTCCAAAGACTAGCCCAGATACGCAGTATTTT
few | TRBJ2-3 | NA | TRBV11-2 | CASSLYRGGTDTQYF | TGTGCCAGCAGCTTATATCGGGGAGGCACAGATACGCAGTATTTT
few | TRBJ1-5 | NA | TRBV7-9 | CASGSGEPPQHF | TGTGCCAGCGGCTCGGGGGAGCCGCCCCAGCATTTT
NA | TRBJ2-7 | NA | TRBV5-6 | CASSLRVNEQYF | TGTGCCAGCAGCTTGAGAGTAAACGAGCAGTACTTC